The 2 T cell receptor beta chains given below trace back to one sample, sequenced in a study of cytomegalovirus exposure and HLA in healthy donors. The PCR employed 60 Vbeta primers together with 13 Jbeta primers. Measured with immunoSEQ multiplex PCR; TCRdb has only the in-frame clones, and not every one. The sample lists about 110,000 clones, 70% to 85% occurring once. Input material: PBMCs. These TCRs come from a man in his fifties or sixties in good health and CMV-seronegative.

The chain carries TRBV4-1 and TRBJ2-3; D possibly corresponds to TRBD2 (6 bases). Trimming pared 4 bases from V and 0 bases from J, leaving 17 bases between. Germline loops: CDR1 MGHRA, CDR2 YSYEKL. The CDR3 totals 17 residues. In DNA, the CDR3 is TGCGCCAGCAGCCCAGCGATTGGGGCGGGGAGCACAGATACGCAGTATTTT. Amino acids: CASSPAIGAGSTDTQYF.

V gene TRBV13 combines with J gene TRBJ1-1; D might be TRBD1 (6 bases). V dropped 4 bases and J dropped 5 bases, with 14 bases sitting between them. Germline V gene lookup returns CDR1 PRHDT and CDR2 FYEKMQ (reference sequence). The CDR3 extends over 14 amino acids. The CDR3 is CASSYHRDRTEAFF. CDR3 coding DNA: TGTGCCAGCAGCTACCACAGGGACCGAACTGAAGCTTTCTTT.